The 14 T cell receptor beta chains in this list originate from one sample, sequenced in a study of CD8 T cells in ankylosing spondylitis. TCRdb re-called the 5' RACE reads through MiXCR, storing one row per CDR3 protein. The data hold 30,000 to 35,000 distinct CDR3 sequences, with more than 30% observed a single time. Sequences were obtained from synovial fluid, either unsorted or a sorted T cell fraction (not recorded which). These receptors were taken from a male donor with ankylosing spondylitis.

This sequence joins TRBV20-1 and TRBJ1-1; possibly TRBD1 for D (6 bases). Germline V gene lookup returns CDR1 DFQATT and CDR2 SNEGSKA (reference sequence). V dropped 3 bases and J dropped 1 base, with 12 bases sitting between them. The CDR3 totals 14 residues. The CDR3 spells CSARGTRSNTEAFF. CDR3 coding DNA: TGCAGTGCTAGGGGGACACGGTCGAACACTGAAGCTTTCTTT.

The genes are TRBV25-1 and TRBJ1-1, with D possibly TRBD1 on 5 matching bases. Looked up from germline, CDR1 is MGHDK and CDR2 is SYGVNS. Trimming removed 3 bases from V and 5 bases from J, with 10 bases in between. CDR3 size: 13 residues. The CDR3, as DNA: TGTGCCAGCAGTGAGGAGGGGTCAACTGAAGCTTTCTTT. Translation gives CASSEEGSTEAFF. Filled out from reference TRBV25-1 and TRBJ1-1, the complete variable domain reads EADIYQTPRYLVIGTGKKITLECSQTMGHDKMYWYQQDPGMELHLIHYSYGVNSTEKGDLSSESTVSRIRTEHFPLTLESARPSHTSQYLCASSEEGSTEAFFGQGTRLTVV.

This clonotype was counted between two and nine times. The CDR3, as DNA: TGTGCCAGCGTCGGGCTTTCCCACGAGCAGTACTTC. Amino acids: CASVGLSHEQYF. The genes are TRBV7-6 and TRBJ2-7; no clear D gene. The CDR3 has 12 amino acids. Germline CDR1 SGHVS, CDR2 FNYEAQ. Trimming pared 8 bases from V and 5 bases from J, leaving 13 bases between.

This clonotype occurred a few times. The V and J genes are TRBV29-1 and TRBJ1-2; D remains unclear. Germline values: CDR1 SQVTM, CDR2 ANQGSEA. V was cut by 7 bases and J by 4 bases, with 16 bases left in between. The CDR3 covers 13 residues. This CDR3 is CSAPRAGSYGYTF. The CDR3 DNA follows: TGCAGCGCCCCTAGGGCGGGGTCCTATGGCTACACCTTC. The complete variable domain, with remaining parts taken from reference TRBV29-1 and TRBJ1-2, reads SAVISQKPSRDICQRGTSLTIQCQVDSQVTMMFWYRQQPGQSLTLIATANQGSEATYESGFVIDKFPISRPNLTFSTLTVSNMSPEDSSIYLCSAPRAGSYGYTFGSGTRLTVV.

This clonotype turned up a few times. This chain connects TRBV11-2 to TRBJ2-3, with a tentative D call TRBD2 (6 bases). CDR3 size: 16 residues. CDR1 and CDR2 (germline): SGHAT, FQNNGV. V lost 5 bases to trimming and J lost 0 bases, with 15 bases between them. The CDR3 is CASSPLVSGSTDTQYF. CDR3 sequence (DNA): TGTGCCAGCAGCCCCCTGGTTAGCGGCAGCACAGATACGCAGTATTTT.

This clonotype was seen only a few times. The chain uses TRBV24-1 and TRBJ2-1; maybe TRBD1 (5 bases). Per the germline V gene, CDR1 is KGHDR and CDR2 is SFDVKD. The V end was cut by 3 bases, the J end by 6 bases, with 11 bases between. This CDR3 is 14 amino acids long. CDR3 sequence reads: CATSDVGHPNEQFF. CDR3 DNA: TGTGCCACCAGTGATGTTGGACACCCCAATGAGCAGTTCTTC.

By frequency in the sample, this clonotype is medium-sized (0.01 to 0.1%). The chain is built from TRBV5-5 and TRBJ2-3; TRBD1 agrees at 8 bases. V dropped 3 bases and J dropped 2; count of bases not matched to a gene: 5. This CDR3 region has 15 residues. Germline CDR1 reads SGHKS; CDR2 reads YYEKEE (reference sequence). CDR3 sequence reads: CASSSWTGYTDTQYF. The CDR3 DNA sequence: TGTGCCAGCAGCTCCTGGACAGGGTACACAGATACGCAGTATTTT.

This clonotype showed up just a few times. The genes are TRBV20-1 and TRBJ2-1; 9 bases match TRBD2. The CDR3 covers 15 residues. The V and J ends lost 0 bases and 8 bases, in that order; junction bases with no gene match: 8. Per the germline V gene, CDR1 is DFQATT and CDR2 is SNEGSKA (reference sequence). The chain's CDR3 is CSAREPGGRADEQFF. The CDR3 region has the DNA TGCAGTGCTAGAGAGCCGGGCGGGAGGGCGGATGAGCAGTTCTTC.

This chain joins TRBV7-6 and TRBJ2-3, with 11 bases that match TRBD2. Germline CDR1 SGHVS, CDR2 FNYEAQ. V lost 3 bases and J lost 2; bases outside the gene matches: 10. The CDR3 covers 18 residues. The CDR3 spells CASSLFSGRARLTDTQYF. The CDR3, as DNA: TGTGCCAGCAGCTTGTTTAGCGGGAGGGCTCGTCTCACAGATACGCAGTATTTT.

This clonotype was seen many times. The rearrangement joins TRBV10-1 to TRBJ1-1, with TRBD1 as a possible D gene (6 bases). The CDR3 runs 13 residues. The germline CDR1 and CDR2 sequences are WNHNN and SYGVQD (reference sequence). V was cut by 6 bases and J by 0 bases, with 8 bases left in between. The CDR3 sequence is CASRGAVNTEAFF. The CDR3 DNA reads as TGCGCCAGCAGGGGGGCGGTGAACACTGAAGCTTTCTTT.

V and J are TRBV4-1 and TRBJ1-5; D possibly corresponds to TRBD1 (5 bases). The CDR3 length is 15 residues. CDR1 and CDR2 from the germline V gene are MGHRA and YSYEKL. Trimming took 3 bases from V and 5 from J, leaving 14 bases between them. The CDR3 region has the DNA TGCGCCAGCAGCCAGCGGACGGGAGGGGATCAGCCCCAGCATTTT. Translated, it gives CASSQRTGGDQPQHF.

This clonotype was counted between two and nine times. This chain links TRBV12-3 or TRBV12-4 with TRBJ1-2, with D uncertain. Trimming stripped 3 bases from V and 4 bases from J, with 12 bases between. The CDR3 spans 14 residues. CDR3 sequence (DNA): TGTGCCAGCAGTTTCCCACAAGAGGGCTATGGCTACACCTTC. Its translation: CASSFPQEGYGYTF.

The rearrangement links TRBV6-1 to TRBJ2-5; possibly TRBD1 or TRBD2 for D (5 bases each). Germline V gene sequence: CDR1 MNHNS, CDR2 SASEGT. V gave up 6 bases and J gave up 4 bases, with 18 bases separating them. The CDR3 is 15 amino acids. In DNA, the CDR3 is TGTGCCAGCAGGATCGGACGGGGTGGGGGAGAGACCCAGTACTTC. Encoded protein: CASRIGRGGGETQYF.

The chain has TRBV6-6 and TRBJ2-2; no clear D. Germline V gene sequence: CDR1 MNHNY, CDR2 SVGAGI (reference sequence). The germline V and J ends were trimmed by 8 bases and 1 base, with 8 bases remaining between them. The CDR3 is 13 residues long. The DNA of the CDR3 is TGTGCCAGCGCCTCGGGGAACACCGGGGAGCTGTTTTTT. This sequence encodes CASASGNTGELFF.